These 9 T cell receptor beta chains share one sample of origin, sequenced in a study of blood T cell repertoires in COVID-19. Repertoires were generated with immunoSEQ multiplex PCR, while TCRdb's copy carries only in-frame clones and drops some. Of 150,000 or so clones in the sample, about nine tenths are singletons; the top ten hold less than 5%. The sequencing input was PBMCs or T cells enriched from blood (not recorded which). The origin of the receptors is a woman aged 40 to 50 who had been exposed to COVID-19.

The chain uses TRBV11-2 and TRBJ2-7; tentative D call: TRBD1 (5 bases). Between the trimmed V and J ends, which lost 6 bases and 3 bases, there was a span of 12 bases. Germline CDR1 is SGHAT and CDR2 is FQNNGV. The CDR3 totals 13 residues. The CDR3 is CASSIDSLYEQYF. CDR3 DNA sequence: TGTGCCAGCAGTATTGACAGCCTCTACGAGCAGTACTTC.

The chain combines TRBV11-2 with TRBJ2-2; a weak D match, TRBD2 (6 bases). Germline CDR1 and CDR2: SGHAT and FQNNGV. Trimming took 0 bases from V and 4 from J, leaving 15 bases between them. This CDR3 is 17 amino acids long. As DNA, the CDR3 is TGTGCCAGCAGCTTAGATGGGTGGGAGGAAATCACCGGGGAGCTGTTTTTT. The encoded protein is CASSLDGWEEITGELFF.

V is TRBV19 and J is TRBJ1-6; TRBD1 matches 9 bases. CDR3 size: 14 residues. The ends lost 5 bases at V and 9 bases at J; junction bases unmatched: 5. Germline V gene sequence: CDR1 LNHDA, CDR2 SQIVND (reference sequence). The CDR3 is CASSATGGGSPLHF. CDR3 nucleotide sequence: TGTGCCAGTAGTGCAACAGGGGGCGGTTCACCCCTCCACTTT.

This clone has only one observation. This chain connects TRBV7-3 to TRBJ1-2, with D unclear. The CDR3 is 14 residues long. Germline assignment: CDR1 SGHTA and CDR2 FQGTGA. V dropped 1 base and J dropped 4 bases, with 10 bases sitting between them. CDR3 coding DNA: TGTGCCAGCAGCTTAAATGCAGGCCGCTATGGCTACACCTTC. Translated: CASSLNAGRYGYTF.

V usage is TRBV11-3 and J usage is TRBJ2-1; 10 bases align to TRBD1. The CDR3 is 15 amino acids. With 2 bases clipped from V and 6 bases from J, the junction kept 4 bases outside the gene matches. Germline CDR1 SGHNT, CDR2 YENEEA. CDR3 region: CASSLRDRGSNEQFF. The CDR3 nucleotides read TGTGCCAGCAGCTTAAGGGACAGGGGTAGCAATGAGCAGTTCTTC.

V usage is TRBV5-1 and J usage is TRBJ2-7; the D is unclear. CDR3 length: 11 amino acids. Germline loops: CDR1 SGHRS, CDR2 YFSETQ. V lost 0 bases to trimming and J lost 6 bases, with 4 bases between them. Written as DNA, the CDR3 is TGCGCCAGCAGCTTGGGGGCCGAGCAGTACTTC. Translating gives CASSLGAEQYF.

The chain uses TRBV2 and TRBJ1-5, with 10 bases aligning to TRBD1. V lost 5 bases to trimming and J lost 3 bases; unmatched junction nucleotides: 4. This CDR3 spans 15 amino acids. Germline CDR1 reads SNHLY; CDR2 reads FYNNEI. CDR3 residues: CASSRTGGNNQPQHF. CDR3 coding DNA: TGTGCCAGCAGTCGGACAGGGGGTAACAATCAGCCCCAGCATTTT.

The sample holds one count of this clone. The chain employs TRBV25-1 and TRBJ1-5, with D perhaps TRBD1 (5 bases). V gave up 2 bases and J gave up 2 bases, with 10 bases separating them. There are 15 residues in the CDR3. Germline V gene lookup returns CDR1 MGHDK and CDR2 SYGVNS. CDR3 protein: CASSEGGTGNQPQHF. The CDR3 region has the DNA TGTGCCAGCAGTGAAGGCGGGACGGGCAATCAGCCCCAGCATTTT.

The chain employs TRBV19 and TRBJ1-2; 8 bases agree with TRBD1. Germline V CDR1 and CDR2: LNHDA, SQIVND (reference sequence). The trim removed 7 bases at V and 11 bases at J, leaving 12 bases unmatched. This CDR3 is built from 13 residues. DNA of the CDR3: TGTGCCAGTACCGTAGTCAGGGGGCGCGGATACACCTTC. This gives the protein CASTVVRGRGYTF.